This entry is about one T cell receptor (beta chain). The antigen remains undetermined. The sample belongs to a study of PD-1 blockade in classical Hodgkin lymphoma. Overall study results and limits: Newly diagnosed and completely responding patients shared comparable baseline diversity. Relapsed/refractory patients reportedly had lower baseline diversity than newly diagnosed patients. With CD4+ cells, TCR diversity rose significantly by C4D1, but not with CD8+ cells.

Time point here: cycle 4 day 1 (C4D1), after 5 to 7 weeks of nivolumab. Relapses following autologous stem cell transplantation were seen in all patients, with brentuximab vedotin exposure varying. Sequenced by immunoSEQ multiplex PCR; TCRdb stores in-frame clones only, minus some. The sample yields fewer than 100,000 clones, approximately 94% seen once. This CDR3 has 15 amino acids. Trimming left V 8 bases short and J 0 bases short, with 15 bases between. CDR1 SEHNR and CDR2 FQNEAQ come from the germline V gene (reference sequence). The rearrangement joins TRBV7-9 to TRBJ2-3; D is possibly TRBD1 or TRBD2 (6 bases each). This clonotype originated in a human donor with classical Hodgkin lymphoma. The sequencing used peripheral blood mononuclear cells (PBMCs), collected before the fourth cycle of nivolumab. CDR3 region: CASGGSGASTDTQYF. The CDR3, as DNA: TGTGCCAGCGGTGGATCGGGGGCCAGCACAGATACGCAGTATTTT.